This T cell receptor beta chain stems from a study of blood T cell repertoires in COVID-19 (dated by TCRdb to 2019 to 2021). A note on the overall study: Collaborator samples came from the United States, Italy and Spain and covered acute and convalescent phases of COVID-19. The dataset comprised deeply sampled blood TCRbeta repertoires from subjects exposed to, actively infected with, or recovered from COVID-19. A de-identified subject ID, COVID-19 status, age in years and sex were almost always included in the sample metadata. HLA class I and class II types, where available, came from metadata supplied by the sample provider rather than from assay-based typing. The material from the prospective study consisted of cDNA or gDNA derived from T cells, B-cell-depleted T cells, or PBMCs. The repertoires were released in a freely available public database intended as a resource for research on the immune response to SARS-CoV-2. The samples were drawn from two sources: the first 160 participants of the ongoing ImmuneRACE study, and over 1,000 subjects contributed by 6 global collaborators.

Comment on this clone: The antigen this receptor binds is unknown. No much larger clone exists at a distance of one base, and base qualities are not known.

Overall study outcomes, separate from this receptor: How much clinical and demographic metadata was included differed by source and by participant, and the metadata was provided uncurated.

Ends trimmed: V by 6 bases, J by 7 bases; bases unmatched to a gene: 9. The CDR3 goes from the cysteine to the phenylalanine over 15 residues. Just the 45-base CDR3 DNA is kept, in frame starting at base 1. CDR1 is given as SGHAT and CDR2 as FQNNGV, both from the germline V gene. The immunoSEQ Assay, a bias-controlled multiplex PCR, was used to amplify TCRbeta CDR3 regions from genomic DNA. The source study handled its data this way. The number of nucleated cells in each sample was estimated by amplification of reference gene primers within the assay. Sequence reads were collapsed and filtered to measure the absolute abundance of every unique TCRbeta CDR3 rearrangement. Productive Simpson clonality was computed per sample as the square root of Simpson's diversity index over productive rearrangements. Here the immuneACCESS table is served through TCRdb, limited to in-frame sequences with V and J called. Missing clones are a known gap in these copies; in checked studies unresolved V genes cover under half, and the rest lacks a known reason. V, J and clone size are taken as reported in that table, and D and trimming were inferred from the DNA itself. A total of around 170,000 clones appear in this sample, around 86% of them only once. The ten most abundant clones make up around 13% of the sample.

A second Seattle source provided samples from volunteer blood donors who had recovered from COVID-19. Each collaborating institution followed its own protocols to collect whole blood in K2EDTA tubes. Collaborator samples were shipped for TCRbeta analysis as frozen whole blood, isolated PBMCs, or DNA extracted from either sample type. The sequence joins TRBV11-2 to TRBJ2-7, and 13 junctional nucleotides match TRBD2. The source of this sequence is a man between 65 and 80 years old who had recovered from COVID-19. The sequencing sample was made of peripheral blood. For the CDR3, the sequence is CASRATSGRAWEQYF. The nucleotide sequence reads as follows: TGTGCCAGCAGAGCAACTAGCGGGAGGGCCTGGGAGCAGTACTTC.